This is a list of T cell receptor beta chains from one sample in a study of response to subunit inactivated influenza vaccine. TCRdb analysed the RT-PCR reads with MiXCR anew, one entry per CDR3 protein. The sample records about 570,000 distinct CDR3 sequences, roughly 12% being singletons. These data are also associated with another study on T cells expressing NK-cell markers.

This specimen was PBMCs from blood, taken on the day of vaccination. The receptor source for this set is a man aged 50-60 years who received an inactivated influenza vaccine. Each CDR3 is given with its conserved first and last residue. The order of the fields is clone size, J gene, D gene, V gene, CDR3 DNA, CDR3 protein. D genes are given only for firm matches. Expanded clones get a size class; other rows say once, few or many, or leave the size out.

many,TRBJ2-3,TRBD2,TRBV7-6,TGTGCCAGCAGGCCCCGAGGGAGGGCCTCTGCAGATACGCAGTATTTT,CASRPRGRASADTQYF
many,TRBJ2-3,.,TRBV29-1,TGCAGCGTAGGACCCCCCGGGGGTGGCACAGATACGCAGTATTTT,CSVGPPGGGTDTQYF
few,TRBJ2-5,.,TRBV15,TGTGCCACCAGCAGAGAGGGGACCCGTACAGGGTGGACACAAGAGACCCAGTACTTC,CATSREGTRTGWTQETQYF
few,TRBJ2-3,TRBD2,TRBV30,TGTGCCTGGAGTGTGATCGGGGGGACCACAGATACGCAGTATTTT,CAWSVIGGTTDTQYF
.,TRBJ2-3,TRBD2,TRBV5-6,TGTGCCAGCAGCTCCGTAGCGGGAGTTGGATATACGCAGTATTTT,CASSSVAGVGYTQYF
few,TRBJ1-2,.,TRBV4-3,TGCGCCAGCAGCCAGATGGTTGGGGAGGACTATGGCTACACCTTC,CASSQMVGEDYGYTF
few,TRBJ2-2,TRBD1,TRBV20-1,TGCAGTGCTGGGGGACAGGGGCACGGGGAGCTGTTTTTT,CSAGGQGHGELFF
many,TRBJ1-4,TRBD1,TRBV6-2/TRBV6-3,TGTGCCAGCAGCTACGAACGTTCCGGGACAGATCCTGGAAAACTGTTTTTT,CASSYERSGTDPGKLFF
few,TRBJ2-7,TRBD1,TRBV28,TGTGCCAGCAGTACCTATCGGACAGGGACCATGTACGAGCAGTACTTC,CASSTYRTGTMYEQYF
.,TRBJ1-6,TRBD1,TRBV3-1,TGTGCCAGCAGCCAAGACTTCGGACAGGGGGGTTCACCCCTCCACTTT,CASSQDFGQGGSPLHF
few,TRBJ2-6,.,TRBV5-1,TGCGCCAGCAGCTTTGACTATATCGTCTCTGGGGCCAACGTCCTGACTTTC,CASSFDYIVSGANVLTF
.,TRBJ1-6,.,TRBV12-3/TRBV12-4,TGTGCCAGCAGGCCAGGGGTTGGTTCACCCCTCCACTTT,CASRPGVGSPLHF
few,TRBJ2-7,TRBD2,TRBV12-3/TRBV12-4,TGTGCCAGCACCGAGGGACTAGCGGGAGTCTCCGAGCAGTACTTC,CASTEGLAGVSEQYF
.,TRBJ2-5,TRBD2,TRBV12-3/TRBV12-4,TGTGCCAGCAGTTTGGGGTCAAGCGGGGGGCGTGAAGAGACCCAGTACTTC,CASSLGSSGGREETQYF
few,TRBJ2-1,.,TRBV5-1,TGCGCCAGCAGCTTGCTGTCGCTTGAATCCTACAATGAGCAGTTCTTC,CASSLLSLESYNEQFF
.,TRBJ2-1,.,TRBV5-1,TGCGCCAGCAGCTTGGCTCAACTAGCTGGGGCATACAATGAGCAGTTCTTC,CASSLAQLAGAYNEQFF
few,TRBJ2-5,.,TRBV29-1,TGCAGCGCCGAGGCCGGACATCGAGACCAGTACTTC,CSAEAGHRDQYF
many,TRBJ2-4,.,TRBV25-1,TGTGCCAGCAGTGAAGGGTCCAGGGTTCGGAAAAACATTCAGTACTTC,CASSEGSRVRKNIQYF
.,TRBJ2-5,.,TRBV11-2,TGTGCCAGCAGGATTGTGAGGGCAGGGGAATTAGAGACCCAGTACTTC,CASRIVRAGELETQYF
few,TRBJ2-1,TRBD2,TRBV3-1,TGTGCCAGCAGCCAAGAGACAACTAGCGGGGGGGGGAATGAGCAGTTCTTC,CASSQETTSGGGNEQFF
.,TRBJ2-1,.,TRBV20-1,TGCAGTGCTAGAGATCCGTTGGGGACCGAGCAGTTCTTC,CSARDPLGTEQFF
once,TRBJ2-1,.,TRBV11-1,TGTGCCAGCAGCTTAGGGGGGGACCGGCTAGCCCTCCGGCGCTACAATGAGCAGTTCTTC,CASSLGGDRLALRRYNEQFF
few,TRBJ2-2,TRBD1,TRBV20-1,TGCAGTGCTAGGCCTCGGACAGGCCGGAACACCGGGGAGCTGTTTTTT,CSARPRTGRNTGELFF
.,TRBJ2-3,.,TRBV20-1,TGCAGTGCTAGAGATCCCGTAGATACGCAGTATTTT,CSARDPVDTQYF
few,TRBJ2-1,TRBD2,TRBV9,TGTGCCAGCAGCGCTAGCGGGAGGTCCTCCTACAATGAGCAGTTCTTC,CASSASGRSSYNEQFF
.,TRBJ1-5,.,TRBV20-1,TGCAGTGCTGCCGGCAGGGCCGGCAATCAGCCCCAGCATTTT,CSAAGRAGNQPQHF
few,TRBJ1-4,TRBD1,TRBV20-1,TGCAGTGCTAGCCGGGACAGTAATGAAAAACTGTTTTTT,CSASRDSNEKLFF
many,TRBJ2-1,.,TRBV11-3,TGTGCCAGCAGCGGGAGGTGGGGGGGCAACGATGAGCAGTTCTTC,CASSGRWGGNDEQFF
many,TRBJ1-1,.,TRBV5-1,TGCGCCAGCAGCAAACAGGGAAGGTCGAACACTGAAGCTTTCTTT,CASSKQGRSNTEAFF
many,TRBJ2-2,TRBD2,TRBV11-2,TGTGCCAGCAGCTTGACTAGCGGACTAACCGGGGAGCTGTTTTTT,CASSLTSGLTGELFF
.,TRBJ2-1,TRBD2,TRBV15,TGTGCCACCAGCGTAACTAGCGGGAGTTTGGAGGAGCAGTTCTTC,CATSVTSGSLEEQFF
few,TRBJ2-5,.,TRBV4-1,TGCGCCAGCAGCCAAGTTCAGCTGGGCCGGGGGGAGACCCAGTACTTC,CASSQVQLGRGETQYF
.,TRBJ2-7,TRBD2,TRBV15,TGTGCCACCAGCAAGTCAAGGACTAGCGGGGGATATTACGAGCAGTACTTC,CATSKSRTSGGYYEQYF
few,TRBJ1-5,TRBD1,TRBV6-2/TRBV6-3,TGTGCCAGCAGCCAAGTGGGACAGGGAGGACAGCCCCAGCATTTT,CASSQVGQGGQPQHF
.,TRBJ2-2,.,TRBV4-3,TGCGCCAGCAGCCAAGATCTTCTTCCCGGCGGGGAGCTGTTTTTT,CASSQDLLPGGELFF
.,TRBJ1-3,.,TRBV7-9,TGTGCCAGCAGCACGAAGGTCGGACACTCTGGAAACACCATATATTTT,CASSTKVGHSGNTIYF
few,TRBJ1-1,.,TRBV4-1,TGCGCCAGCAGCCCAAGACAGGATTGGAACACTGAAGCTTTCTTT,CASSPRQDWNTEAFF
.,TRBJ2-3,.,TRBV5-1,TGCGCCAGCAGCTGGGGGGACAGACACACAGATACGCAGTATTTT,CASSWGDRHTDTQYF
few,TRBJ2-5,.,TRBV7-2,TGTGCCAGCAGCTTAGCCAACAGGGTTCTTGGGGAGACCCAGTACTTC,CASSLANRVLGETQYF
.,TRBJ2-7,.,TRBV10-3,TGTGCCATCAGTTCAGGGGCCGCCTACGAGCAGTACTTC,CAISSGAAYEQYF
.,TRBJ2-7,.,TRBV9,TGTGCCAGCAGCGTAGGTTGGCAGGGACGGGACGAGCAGTACTTC,CASSVGWQGRDEQYF
few,TRBJ2-7,TRBD1,TRBV4-2,TGTGCCAGCAGCCAAGATCTGCAGGGGACAGTCTACGAGCAGTACTTC,CASSQDLQGTVYEQYF
.,TRBJ2-7,TRBD2,TRBV7-9,TGTGCCAGCAGCGGGAGAGGCTCCAGCGGGGGCTACGAGCAGTACTTC,CASSGRGSSGGYEQYF
.,TRBJ2-2,.,TRBV5-1,TGCGCCAGCAGCCTCGGGACCGCGAACACCGGGGAGCTGTCTTTT,CASSLGTANTGELSF
.,TRBJ2-4,.,TRBV7-2,TGTGCCAGCAGCCCTACCTGGGGGGGGGCGAACATTCAGTACTTC,CASSPTWGGANIQYF
few,TRBJ1-2,.,TRBV5-1,TGCGCCAGCAGCTTTGCGACCTATGGCTACACCTTC,CASSFATYGYTF
many,TRBJ2-3,TRBD2,TRBV30,TGTGCCTGGAGTGCTGATAGCGGGGTGAACACAGATACGCAGTATTTT,CAWSADSGVNTDTQYF
.,TRBJ2-7,TRBD1,TRBV11-3,TGTGCCAGCAGCTTAGAACAGGGGCGCGAGCAGTACTTC,CASSLEQGREQYF
few,TRBJ2-3,TRBD2,TRBV7-2,TGTGCCAGCAGCTTAGCTTTTAGCGGGACAGATACGCAGTATTTT,CASSLAFSGTDTQYF
few,TRBJ2-7,TRBD1,TRBV28,TGTGCCAGCAGCATCGGGACAGGAGTCTACGAGCAGTACTTC,CASSIGTGVYEQYF
few,TRBJ2-7,TRBD2,TRBV9,TGTGCCAGCAGCGCCCTAGCGGGTCCCTCCTACGAGCAGTACTTC,CASSALAGPSYEQYF
many,TRBJ2-3,.,TRBV12-3/TRBV12-4,TGTGCCAGCAGTTTGGACGGCCGCAGGGATACGCAGTATTTT,CASSLDGRRDTQYF
.,TRBJ2-3,.,TRBV5-1,TGCGCCAGCAGCTACGGGAGTTGGGATACGCAGTATTTT,CASSYGSWDTQYF
few,TRBJ2-3,TRBD2,TRBV27,TGTGCCAGCAGTCAAGAGCGCCTAGCGGTCACAGATACGCAGTATTTT,CASSQERLAVTDTQYF
few,TRBJ1-5,TRBD1,TRBV13,TGTGCCAGCAGCTTACGGGACAGGGGGCTGGTCGCAGGGGGCGGCTCGGGGCCTTATCAGCCCCAGCATTTT,CASSLRDRGLVAGGGSGPYQPQHF